This entry lists 2 T cell receptor beta chains sequenced from one sample in a study of shared clonotypes between healthy human individuals (dated by TCRdb to about 2020). Libraries were prepared through the immunoSEQ multiplex PCR assay. TCRdb took this table from immuneACCESS and kept in-frame rearrangements with V and J called. Such tables lack part of the clones; where checked against another copy, unresolved V genes explain under half of the gap, and the rest is unexplained. This sample lists about 2.4 million clones; over 85% were detected once. The ten largest clones add up to around 0.4% of the sample. Sequencing was done on a sample of naive CD4+ T cells from PBMCs. Per the publication, the cell subset or site label means: CD45RA+ positively selected. These receptors all come from a man younger than 35 in good health. Some clones in this sample may be carry-over from other donors' samples.

V gene TRBV7-9 combines with J gene TRBJ1-1; 8 nucleotides line up with TRBD1. J gave up 4 bases and V 5 bases, and 6 bases lay outside the gene matches. Germline assignment: CDR1 SEHNR and CDR2 FQNEAQ (reference sequence). The CDR3 contains 14 residues. The CDR3 reads CASSDQGALTEAFF. CDR3 sequence (DNA): TGTGCCAGCAGCGACCAGGGGGCCCTCACTGAAGCTTTCTTT.

The chain uses TRBV5-6 and TRBJ2-7; D gene ambiguous. Trimming left V 4 bases short and J 2 bases short, with 16 bases between. Germline V gene sequence: CDR1 SGHDT, CDR2 YYEEEE. The CDR3 length is 15 residues. The CDR3 reads CASSLPGGSPYEQYF. The CDR3 coding sequence is TGTGCCAGCAGCCTCCCGGGTGGATCCCCCTACGAGCAGTACTTC.